This TCR beta chain was identified in a study of T cell changes during pregnancy in multiple sclerosis (dated by TCRdb to the late 2010s). Concerning the study at large: The study examined how the T cell repertoire changed over the course of pregnancy in women with multiple sclerosis.

Remarks on this clone: Which antigen it targets is not known. Within one base of it there is no much larger clone, and no base qualities were kept.

Library method: the immunoSEQ multiplex PCR assay. Sourced from immuneACCESS, this table was stored by TCRdb with only in-frame sequences that have V and J called. A share of the clones is absent; for the studies checked, an unresolved V gene accounts for under half, and the remainder has no known explanation. This sample has around 56,000 clones in its table, and roughly 90% of those were observed once. The top ten hold around 3% of the sample. The CDR3 sequence holds 17 residues, the cysteine and phenylalanine included. Here the CDR3 DNA is all that survives: 51 bases in frame from base 1. Reading the germline V gene (reference sequence) gives CDR1 LNHDA and CDR2 SQIVND. V is pared back by 4 bases and J by 4 bases, with 20 bases lying between the germline termini.

The chain was built from TRBV19 and TRBJ1-5; a tentative D call is TRBD1 (6 bases match). The TCR sequence derives from a female donor in good health, enrolled as a control in a pregnancy study. Material: peripheral blood, obtained in the third trimester of pregnancy. The CDR3 region: CASSTHRAPNLNQPQHF. The DNA sequence is as follows: TGTGCCAGTAGTACCCACAGGGCACCCAATTTAAATCAGCCCCAGCATTTT.